This record covers a single T cell receptor beta chain. What it binds is unknown. This specimen belongs to a study of regulatory T cells in long-lasting Graves disease. Study context: With positive TSH receptor antibodies and over 5 years of antithyroid drugs, Graves' disease was considered persistent.

Germline lookup yields CDR1 DFQATT and CDR2 SNEGSKA (reference sequence). The CDR3 loop spans 14 amino acids. Germline trimming cut 5 bases from V and 6 bases from J; bases unmatched to any gene: 6. Overall study findings and caveats: Relative to newly diagnosed Graves' patients, persistent ones had lower TCR diversity.

Libraries of TCR beta came from iRepertoire HTBI primers plus Arm-PCR of CDR3 regions. Via MiXCR, TCRdb re-called the multiplex PCR reads, giving one row per CDR3 protein. This sample has roughly 430,000 distinct CDR3 sequences, with under 25% found just once. Time point defined: persistent/refractory GD, antithyroid drugs over 5 years with positive TRAb. RNA extracted from PBMCs served as the sequencing template. The source of the patients was an endocrinology department in Xi'an, China. The sample here was peripheral blood mononuclear cells (PBMCs), taken when the disease was refractory, from a patient treated with antithyroid drugs. This receptor was taken from a female donor with Graves disease. The chain uses TRBV20-1 and TRBJ1-5, with 11 bases matching TRBD1. This CDR3 is CSALGTGGSQPQHF. The CDR3 coding sequence is TGCAGTGCTCTGGGGACAGGGGGGAGTCAGCCCCAGCATTTT.